The text below deals with one T cell receptor (beta chain). What it binds is unknown. This entry belongs to a study of T cell responses to AZD1222 COVID-19 vaccine. Whole-study results and caveats: Only five or six AZD1222 recipients were seropositive at baseline. Unmutated variant regions reportedly attract nearly half of all spike-specific TCRs.

Unmatched junction bases numbered 16, after V lost 1 base and J lost 4 bases. CDR3 length: 19 residues. Profiled with immunoSEQ multiplex PCR; TCRdb holds only in-frame clones, not every one. The data show more than 85,000 clones, with about 94% seen just once and about 3% held by the top ten. Sequenced material: peripheral blood, taken 28 days after the second AZD1222 dose. The rearrangement links TRBV6-7 to TRBJ2-1, with TRBD1 matching over 7 bases. TRBV6-7 is an open reading frame, and its role is uncertain. The receptor's source is an adult who received the AZD1222 COVID-19 vaccine. CDR3 coding DNA: TGTGCCAGCAGTTACTTCTCATCCGGGACAGATAACCCTTACAATGAGCAGTTCTTC. This codes for CASSYFSSGTDNPYNEQFF.